This T cell receptor (beta chain) emerged from a study of blood T cell repertoires in COVID-19. Study summary: In each case, the material was cDNA or gDNA derived from T cells, B-cell-depleted T cells, or PBMCs.

With V trimmed by 2 bases and J by 5 bases, 8 bases remained unmatched. CDR1 is SGHRS, CDR2 YFSETQ, per germline. The CDR3 sequence is 16 residues long. Profiling relied on immunoSEQ multiplex PCR, and the TCRdb table lists in-frame clones only, not all of them. The repertoire has some 270,000 clones, about 89% of them found once; the top ten carry around 0.8%. Input material: peripheral blood. The J gene is TRBJ2-2, the V gene TRBV5-1; TRBD1 aligns across 8 bases. The sequence was collected from a man aged 30-40 years with acute or convalescent COVID-19. The CDR3 DNA follows: TGCGCCAGCAGCTTCCTGACAGGGGCAGGGACCGGGGAGCTGTTTTTT. Translating gives CASSFLTGAGTGELFF.